These 11 T cell receptor beta chains originate from one sample sequenced in a study of control samples from healthy donors and cancer patients. Assay used: immunoSEQ multiplex PCR; TCRdb lists only in-frame clones, some missing. The sample lists approximately 150,000 clones, 80% to 90% occurring once. Sequencing was carried out using blood. These receptors were taken from a man aged 18 to 35 in good health.

This clone was detected only once. For the CDR3, the DNA is TGTGCCAGCAGCCAGCGACTAGCGGGGGGTGATACGCAGTATTTT. Translated: CASSQRLAGGDTQYF. The chain uses TRBV5-4 and TRBJ2-3; 13 bases align to TRBD2. V lost 4 bases to trimming and J lost 6 bases; unmatched junction nucleotides: 5. Germline V lookup: CDR1 SGHNT, CDR2 YYREEE (reference sequence). The CDR3 totals 15 residues.

The chain uses TRBV18 and TRBJ2-5; D unclear. Trimming pared 6 bases from V and 0 bases from J, leaving 11 bases between. This CDR3 comprises 14 residues. The germline gives CDR1 KGHSH, CDR2 LQKENI. For the CDR3, the DNA is TGTGCCAGCTCCAGGACGGCGTACCAAGAGACCCAGTACTTC. It translates to CASSRTAYQETQYF.

The chain carries TRBV28 and TRBJ2-1, with 9 nucleotides matching TRBD2. J gave up 8 bases and V 6 bases, and 8 bases lay outside the gene matches. CDR3 length equals 14 residues. CDR1 is MDHEN, CDR2 SYDVKM, per germline. CDR3 DNA sequence: TGTGCCAGCAGCGCTAGCGGGGATCGGCATGAGCAGTTCTTC. Protein sequence: CASSASGDRHEQFF.

The chain joins TRBV7-8 to TRBJ2-7; the match to TRBD1 covers 10 bases. The germline V gene encodes CDR1 SGHVS and CDR2 FQNEAQ. V shed 3 bases, J shed 5 bases, and the junction held 1 base outside the gene matches. The CDR3 sequence is 13 residues long. CDR3 amino acids: CASSLGQGNEQYF. CDR3 coding DNA: TGTGCCAGCAGCTTGGGACAGGGGAACGAGCAGTACTTC.

This rearrangement joins TRBV5-1 to TRBJ2-2; 8 bases are shared with TRBD1. The CDR3 is 16 amino acids. Per germline, CDR1 SGHRS and CDR2 YFSETQ. V lost 0 bases and J lost 0; bases outside the gene matches: 1. Here the CDR3 DNA reads TGCGCCAGCAGCTTGGACAGGGGGGCGAACACCGGGGAGCTGTTTTTT. Encoded protein: CASSLDRGANTGELFF.

The chain couples TRBV11-2 to TRBJ2-1; the D call may be TRBD1 or TRBD2 (5 bases each). There are 14 residues in the CDR3. V lost 5 bases and J lost 0, with 8 bases in between. Germline V lookup: CDR1 SGHAT, CDR2 FQNNGV. The CDR3 nucleotides read TGTGCCAGCAGCGGGGGTTTCTCCTACAATGAGCAGTTCTTC. This codes for CASSGGFSYNEQFF.

The chain uses TRBV6-2 or TRBV6-3 and TRBJ2-3; D remains ambiguous. CDR3 length: 14 amino acids. The germline V and J ends were trimmed by 2 bases and 3 bases, with 9 bases remaining between them. Germline V gene data show CDR1 as MNHEY and CDR2 as SVGEGT. As DNA, the CDR3 is TGTGCCAGCAGTTACGGTCAGACAACAGATACGCAGTATTTT. It codes for CASSYGQTTDTQYF.

The chain carries TRBV2 and TRBJ1-2; D uncertain. This CDR3 is 11 amino acids long. Per germline, CDR1 SNHLY and CDR2 FYNNEI. CDR3 bases: TGTGCTAGACGACTTAACTATGGCTACACCTTC. As protein: CARRLNYGYTF.

The rearrangement joins TRBV4-1 to TRBJ2-2, with D perhaps matching TRBD1 (5 bases). CDR1 MGHRA and CDR2 YSYEKL come from the germline V gene. CDR3 size: 16 residues. V was clipped by 1 base and J by 3 bases, with 12 bases between them. The CDR3 bases are TGCGCCAGCAGCCAAGTGTTAGGGGCGGACACCGGGGAGCTGTTTTTT. Protein sequence: CASSQVLGADTGELFF.

V is TRBV15 and J is TRBJ1-2, with 8 bases aligning to TRBD1. Germline CDR1 and CDR2: LNHNV and YYDKDF (reference sequence). Germline trimming cut 1 base from V and 4 bases from J; bases unmatched to any gene: 8. The CDR3 is 16 amino acids. CDR3 DNA sequence: TGTGCCACCAGCAGAGGATTAGGGACAGGCTTCTATGGCTACACCTTC. It yields the protein CATSRGLGTGFYGYTF.

The genes are TRBV19 and TRBJ2-3, with a tentative D call TRBD1 (5 bases). The germline gives CDR1 LNHDA, CDR2 SQIVND (reference sequence). The CDR3 totals 15 residues. V was clipped by 7 bases and J by 0 bases, with 14 bases between them. The CDR3 DNA follows: TGTGCCAGTATTGGACACTCCTCTAGCACAGATACGCAGTATTTT. This gives the protein CASIGHSSSTDTQYF.